Below are 18 T cell receptor beta chains sequenced from a single sample in a study of human T cells and chemical hapten exposure. Regarding time point: patch test 1, 2 weeks after DPC sensitization. The treatment is: therapeutic diphenylcyclopropenone sensitization with weekly scalp DPC. Whole blood that had not been fractionated was the source of extracted total RNA. TCRdb used MiXCR to reprocess the RACE reads, holding one entry per CDR3 protein. The top ten hold under 2% of the sample, which has roughly 52,000 distinct CDR3 sequences, 9.5% to 12% seen once. The material sequenced was whole blood, taken in connection with sensitization to the hapten diphenylcyclopropenone (DPC). The receptors here all came from a woman aged 35 to 49 with alopecia areata. Some clones in this sample may be carry-over from other donors' samples.

This clonotype was seen at least ten times. The chain combines TRBV5-4 with TRBJ1-2; no clear D gene. The V and J ends lost 0 bases and 4 bases respectively, with 7 bases between them. The length of the CDR3 is 13 residues. Germline-derived CDR1 and CDR2 are SGHNT and YYREEE (reference sequence). The CDR3 region has the DNA TGTGCCAGCAGCTTGGGAGGTGTCTATGGCTACACCTTC. Translating gives CASSLGGVYGYTF.

This chain joins TRBV7-2 and TRBJ2-4; 8 positions agree with TRBD1. The V gene end was trimmed by 2 bases and the J gene end by 13 bases; junction bases not matched to a gene: 4. Germline lookup yields CDR1 SGHTA and CDR2 FQGNSA. This CDR3 has 12 residues. The CDR3 loop is CASSLNGQGQYF. The CDR3 DNA follows: TGTGCCAGCAGCTTAAATGGACAGGGCCAGTACTTC.

The sample holds many counts of this clonotype. Here the CDR3 reads CASRDSGGYTF. The CDR3 nucleotides read TGTGCCAGCAGGGACAGTGGCGGCTACACCTTC. The V and J genes are TRBV2 and TRBJ1-2; tentative D call: TRBD1 (6 bases). The germline CDR1 and CDR2 sequences are SNHLY and FYNNEI. The CDR3 has 11 amino acids. V gave up 6 bases and J gave up 8 bases, with 10 bases separating them.

This clonotype has a count of ten or more. The chain recombines TRBV27 with TRBJ2-7; 9 bases agree with TRBD1. The CDR3 runs to 15 residues. Germline V gene lookup returns CDR1 MNHEY and CDR2 SMNVEV (reference sequence). V shed 0 bases and J 5 bases; nucleotides not matched to a gene: 5. The CDR3 coding sequence is TGTGCCAGCAGTTTATCAGGGACAGGGTATGACGAGCAGTACTTC. This sequence encodes CASSLSGTGYDEQYF.

The chain recombines TRBV7-8 with TRBJ2-7; a weak D match, TRBD1 (5 bases). V gave up 0 bases and J gave up 4 bases, with 13 bases separating them. CDR1 SGHVS and CDR2 FQNEAQ come from the germline V gene. This CDR3 region has 15 residues. This chain's CDR3 is CASSLALGVVYEQYF. CDR3 coding DNA: TGTGCCAGCAGCTTAGCCCTAGGGGTGGTTTACGAGCAGTACTTC.

In its sample, this clonotype was seen a few times. The V and J genes are TRBV12-5 and TRBJ2-7; D is undetermined. CDR3 length: 13 amino acids. Germline CDR1 and CDR2: LGHNT and FRNRAP. V lost 4 bases and J lost 1, with 8 bases in between. CDR3 residues: CASGSGISYEQYF. The CDR3 nucleotides are TGTGCTAGTGGTTCAGGTATATCCTACGAGCAGTACTTC.

This clonotype occurred a few times. J is TRBJ2-5 and V is TRBV29-1; 8 nucleotides align to TRBD2. The V segment lost 2 bases and the J segment 7 bases; nucleotides outside the gene matches: 6. The CDR3 runs to 13 residues. Germline CDR1 and CDR2: SQVTM and ANQGSEA. For the CDR3, the DNA is TGCAGCGTTGAACCGGGACTAGTCGGGACCCAGTACTTC. This translates into CSVEPGLVGTQYF.

This chain uses TRBV29-1 with TRBJ1-2; 7 nucleotides match TRBD1. Germline CDR1 and CDR2: SQVTM and ANQGSEA. V dropped 7 bases and J dropped 3; count of bases not matched to a gene: 8. CDR3 length: 13 amino acids. CDR3 bases: TGCAGCGCCAGAACCGGGACAGACTATGGCTACACCTTC. This sequence encodes CSARTGTDYGYTF.

By frequency in the sample, this clonotype is medium-sized. The chain carries TRBV5-1 and TRBJ2-3, with D tentatively TRBD2 (6 bases). This CDR3 has 16 residues. Per the germline V gene, CDR1 is SGHRS and CDR2 is YFSETQ. Trimming left V 5 bases short and J 2 bases short, with 18 bases between. The CDR3 loop reads CASSWSSGELTDTQYF. For the CDR3, the DNA is TGCGCCAGCAGTTGGTCATCGGGGGAGCTCACAGATACGCAGTATTTT.

V is TRBV7-9 and J is TRBJ1-1; D gene ambiguous. This CDR3 region has 14 residues. Trimming took 0 bases from V and 2 from J, leaving 7 bases between them. CDR1 and CDR2 (germline): SEHNR, FQNEAQ (reference sequence). The CDR3: CASSLAGSNTEAFF. Here the CDR3 DNA reads TGTGCCAGCAGCTTAGCAGGGTCTAACACTGAAGCTTTCTTT.

The chain is built from TRBV6-1 and TRBJ2-5, with 10 bases that match TRBD1. With 0 bases clipped from V and 5 bases from J, the junction kept 6 bases outside the gene matches. The CDR3 is 16 amino acids. Looked up from germline, CDR1 is MNHNS and CDR2 is SASEGT. CDR3 protein: CASSEAAGQGIETQYF. CDR3 coding DNA: TGTGCCAGCAGTGAAGCGGCGGGACAGGGGATCGAGACCCAGTACTTC.

The chain joins TRBV6-2 or TRBV6-3 to TRBJ2-3, with D perhaps assigned TRBD1 or TRBD2 (5 bases each). The length of the CDR3 is 14 residues. V was pared by 4 bases and J by 6 bases, with 14 bases between. The germline V gene encodes CDR1 MNHEY and CDR2 SVGEGT. The CDR3 is CASSSGTVYDTQYF. As DNA, the CDR3 is TGTGCCAGCAGTTCCGGGACCGTATACGATACGCAGTATTTT.

The CDR3 region is CASGAGGAPYGYTF. The DNA for the CDR3 is TGTGCCAGCGGGGCAGGGGGCGCGCCCTATGGCTACACCTTC. The chain couples TRBV28 to TRBJ1-2; 8 bases agree with TRBD1. The germline CDR1 and CDR2 sequences are MDHEN and SYDVKM. V lost 8 bases, J lost 4 bases, and 9 bases stayed unmatched. The CDR3 loop spans 14 amino acids.

This clonotype has just a few counts. The chain is built from TRBV10-2 and TRBJ1-1, with a possible D match to TRBD1 (6 bases). CDR1 is WSHSY and CDR2 is SAAADI in the germline V gene. V lost 8 bases and J 6 bases, leaving 16 bases between the germline ends. This CDR3 region has 13 residues. The DNA of the CDR3 is TGCGCCAGCGGGGGAAGGGGGGTAGCTGAAGCTTTCTTT. It codes for CASGGRGVAEAFF.

This chain joins TRBV5-1 and TRBJ2-7; D ambiguous. Germline CDR1 reads SGHRS; CDR2 reads YFSETQ. The CDR3 sequence is 13 residues long. V lost 0 bases, J lost 2 bases, and 6 bases lay in between. The CDR3 region has the DNA TGCGCCAGCAGCTTGGGCAACGCCTACGAGCAGTACTTC. Protein product: CASSLGNAYEQYF.

V gene TRBV20-1 combines with J gene TRBJ2-1; D is ambiguous. In germline, CDR1 is DFQATT, CDR2 SNEGSKA (reference sequence). The CDR3 consists of 14 residues. V was pared by 2 bases and J by 5 bases, with 13 bases between. The CDR3 sequence: CSARTVTPNNEQFF. Written as DNA, the CDR3 is TGCAGTGCTAGAACCGTTACACCTAACAATGAGCAGTTCTTC.

This clonotype turned up a few times. The rearrangement joins TRBV20-1 to TRBJ1-5, with D tentatively TRBD1 (5 bases). V gave up 7 bases and J gave up 2 bases, with 15 bases separating them. The CDR3 length is 14 residues. Germline CDR1 reads DFQATT; CDR2 reads SNEGSKA (reference sequence). CDR3 region: CSVESGLRNQPQHF. CDR3 nucleotide sequence: TGCAGTGTGGAATCGGGGCTTCGCAATCAGCCCCAGCATTTT.

The genes are TRBV20-1 and TRBJ2-7; D perhaps matches TRBD2 (5 bases). The CDR3 has 12 residues. With 0 bases removed from V and 4 bases from J, the gap between germline ends came to 7 bases. Germline CDR1 is DFQATT and CDR2 is SNEGSKA (reference sequence). The CDR3 DNA sequence: TGCAGTGCTAGAGATCGGGATTACGAGCAGTACTTC. Its protein product is CSARDRDYEQYF.